One and the same sample provided the 15 T cell receptor beta chains below, sequenced in a study of response to subunit inactivated influenza vaccine. One entry per CDR3 protein, called by TCRdb with MiXCR from the RT-PCR reads. Here the sample spans approximately 520,000 distinct CDR3 sequences, 25% being singletons. The source material was CD4+ T cells sorted from PBMCs, sampled approximately 5 days after vaccination. These TCRs come from a man in his forties or fifties who received an inactivated influenza vaccine.

The J gene is TRBJ1-5, the V gene TRBV5-6; 8 bases match TRBD1. The J segment lost 3 bases and the V segment lost 1 base, leaving 6 bases of the junction unmatched. The germline CDR1 and CDR2 sequences are SGHDT and YYEEEE. The CDR3 totals 16 residues. CDR3 residues: CASSLPQDRVNQPQHF. The DNA of the CDR3 is TGTGCCAGCAGCTTGCCCCAGGACAGGGTCAATCAGCCCCAGCATTTT.

This clonotype was detected a few times. V and J are TRBV7-8 and TRBJ2-7; no clear D gene. The CDR3 loop spans 14 amino acids. From germline, CDR1 is SGHVS and CDR2 FQNEAQ. The ends were cut back, 4 bases at V and 0 bases at J, with 10 bases in the middle. The CDR3 region is CASSSTEVSYEQYF. The DNA for the CDR3 is TGTGCCAGCAGCTCAACCGAGGTCTCCTACGAGCAGTACTTC.

This chain joins TRBV28 and TRBJ1-2, with 8 bases that match TRBD1. CDR3 length: 12 amino acids. Germline assignment: CDR1 MDHEN and CDR2 SYDVKM. The J segment lost 7 bases and the V segment lost 6 bases, leaving 4 bases of the junction unmatched. CDR3 sequence reads: CASRRTGTGYTF. CDR3 nucleotide sequence: TGTGCCAGCAGGCGGACAGGGACTGGCTACACCTTC.

This clonotype has just a few counts. The chain joins TRBV7-9 to TRBJ2-1; D is uncertain. V lost 1 base to trimming and J lost 6 bases, with 10 bases between them. CDR3 length equals 14 residues. CDR1 SEHNR and CDR2 FQNEAQ come from the germline V gene (reference sequence). Written as DNA, the CDR3 is TGTGCCAGCAGCTTAGGTTACCCCAGCAATGAGCAGTTCTTC. Its protein product is CASSLGYPSNEQFF.

The chain combines TRBV7-2 with TRBJ1-1; TRBD1 is a possible D gene (6 bases). Germline lookup yields CDR1 SGHTA and CDR2 FQGNSA. The CDR3 is made up of 16 amino acids. V lost 2 bases and J lost 1, with 14 bases in between. In nucleotides, the CDR3 is TGTGCCAGCAGCTTATCGGGCCTAGGGGGGAACACTGAAGCTTTCTTT. This encodes CASSLSGLGGNTEAFF.

The rearrangement joins TRBV2 to TRBJ2-7; no reliable D call. The CDR3 sequence is 14 residues long. V lost 1 base, J lost 5 bases, and 12 bases lay in between. CDR1 SNHLY and CDR2 FYNNEI come from the germline V gene. As DNA, the CDR3 is TGTGCCAGCAGTGAAGACGTGGGTGGCCACGAGCAGTACTTC. Translated: CASSEDVGGHEQYF.

This clonotype has a handful of counts. The rearrangement uses TRBV5-6 and TRBJ2-1; D is ambiguous. Per germline, CDR1 SGHDT and CDR2 YYEEEE. This CDR3 region has 15 residues. Trimming removed 4 bases from V and 4 bases from J, with 15 bases in between. CDR3 protein: CASSPNLGSYNEQFF. The DNA for the CDR3 is TGTGCCAGCAGCCCCAATCTGGGTAGTTACAATGAGCAGTTCTTC. The whole variable domain, remainder taken from reference TRBV5-6 and TRBJ2-1, is DAGVTQSPTHLIKTRGQQVTLRCSPKSGHDTVSWYQQALGQGPQFIFQYYEEEERQRGNFPDRFSGHQFPNYSSELNVNALLLGDSALYLCASSPNLGSYNEQFFGPGTRLTVL.

V usage is TRBV7-2 and J usage is TRBJ1-2, with unresolved D. The CDR3 totals 13 residues. Germline V gene data show CDR1 as SGHTA and CDR2 as FQGNSA. Trimming left V 5 bases short and J 8 bases short, with 15 bases between. CDR3 residues: CASSQTSSQGYTF. Here the CDR3 DNA reads TGTGCCAGCAGCCAGACAAGCTCTCAAGGCTACACCTTC.

This clonotype came up many times. The genes are TRBV29-1 and TRBJ1-2; unclear D gene. Germline V lookup: CDR1 SQVTM, CDR2 ANQGSEA. Trimming took off 6 bases at V and 4 bases at J, with 9 bases between the two ends. The CDR3 length is 11 residues. CDR3 in amino acids: CSVGRAYGYTF. The CDR3 coding sequence is TGCAGCGTAGGACGGGCCTATGGCTACACCTTC.

The chain employs TRBV4-3 and TRBJ2-1, with a tentative D call TRBD2 (6 bases). Looked up from germline, CDR1 is LGHNA and CDR2 is YSLEER. Trimming cost V 11 bases and J 6 bases, with 17 bases left between them. CDR3 length: 13 residues. The CDR3 loop reads CAVPGLGSNEQFF. DNA for the CDR3: TGCGCCGTACCGGGACTGGGGAGCAATGAGCAGTTCTTC.

The rearrangement joins TRBV2 to TRBJ2-7; a possible D gene is TRBD1 (6 bases). Germline V CDR1 and CDR2: SNHLY, FYNNEI. The CDR3 consists of 16 residues. V gave up 7 bases and J gave up 0 bases, with 19 bases separating them. The CDR3 spells CASTSGTPNLSYEQYF. Written as DNA, the CDR3 is TGTGCCAGCACTTCCGGGACACCAAACCTCTCCTACGAGCAGTACTTC.

This clonotype has just a few counts. DNA of the CDR3: TGCAGTGCTAGAGATGGACAATTCCAAGAGACCCAGTACTTC. This gives the protein CSARDGQFQETQYF. The chain recombines TRBV20-1 with TRBJ2-5; possible D gene TRBD1, 5 bases. This CDR3 contains 14 residues. Germline V gives CDR1 DFQATT, CDR2 SNEGSKA (reference sequence). V dropped 0 bases and J dropped 1 base, with 9 bases sitting between them.

The chain recombines TRBV9 with TRBJ1-6; D is ambiguous. V was shortened by 0 bases and J by 6 bases, with 7 bases between the two germline ends. Germline CDR1 is SGDLS and CDR2 is YYNGEE. CDR3 size: 14 residues. In DNA form, the CDR3 reads TGTGCCAGCAGCGTAGGGCCGTCTAATTCACCCCTCCACTTT. This gives the protein CASSVGPSNSPLHF.

The V and J genes are TRBV11-1 and TRBJ2-2, with D possibly TRBD1 on 5 matching bases. V was clipped by 4 bases and J by 1 base, with 7 bases between them. The length of the CDR3 is 14 residues. Per the germline V gene, CDR1 is SGHAT and CDR2 is FQDESV (reference sequence). In DNA, the CDR3 is TGTGCCAGCAGCTGGCAGGGGAACACCGGGGAGCTGTTTTTT. Protein: CASSWQGNTGELFF.

This clonotype was counted many times. The chain links TRBV9 to TRBJ2-5, with 11 bases that match TRBD2. The CDR3 is made up of 16 amino acids. J gave up 2 bases and V 7 bases, and 10 bases lay outside the gene matches. The germline V gene encodes CDR1 SGDLS and CDR2 YYNGEE. CDR3 loop: CASDPGLAGIQETQYF. CDR3 DNA sequence: TGTGCCAGCGACCCAGGACTAGCGGGTATACAAGAGACCCAGTACTTC.